Each of the 29 T cell receptor beta chains below was sequenced from the same sample in a study of blood T cell repertoires in COVID-19. Profiled with immunoSEQ multiplex PCR; TCRdb holds only in-frame clones, not every one. The sample holds roughly 190,000 clones, roughly 80% seen once. The source material was peripheral blood. Every receptor here comes from a woman in her fifties or sixties with acute or convalescent COVID-19.

The chain has TRBV12-3 or TRBV12-4 and TRBJ1-6; no reliable D call. The V end was cut by 6 bases, the J end by 5 bases, with 8 bases between. This CDR3 comprises 13 residues. The CDR3 reads CASRSGNNSPLHF. The CDR3 nucleotides are TGTGCCAGCAGGAGCGGAAATAATTCACCCCTCCACTTT.

This chain links TRBV6-5 with TRBJ1-2, with D possibly being TRBD1 (6 bases). Germline V gives CDR1 MNHEY, CDR2 SVGAGI. Trimming stripped 0 bases from V and 4 bases from J, with 12 bases between. The CDR3 has 15 amino acids. CDR3 nucleotide sequence: TGTGCCAGCAGTTACTCTCGACAGGCCCTCTATGGCTACACCTTC. Its protein product is CASSYSRQALYGYTF.

The rearrangement links TRBV15 to TRBJ2-1; D may be TRBD2 (6 bases). CDR1 LNHNV and CDR2 YYDKDF come from the germline V gene (reference sequence). The CDR3 extends over 15 amino acids. V gave up 1 base and J gave up 4 bases, with 11 bases separating them. The CDR3 DNA follows: TGTGCCACCAGCAGAGGGGGGGAAGGATACAATGAGCAGTTCTTC. Its translation: CATSRGGEGYNEQFF.

The J gene is TRBJ2-1, the V gene TRBV19; D not resolved. Per the germline V gene, CDR1 is LNHDA and CDR2 is SQIVND (reference sequence). CDR3 length equals 15 residues. Trimming removed 8 bases from V and 0 bases from J, with 14 bases in between. CDR3: CASSRMSSSYNEQFF. CDR3 DNA: TGTGCCAGTTCCCGAATGTCCAGCTCCTACAATGAGCAGTTCTTC.

The chain employs TRBV24-1 and TRBJ1-4, with 8 bases aligning to TRBD1. CDR1 KGHDR and CDR2 SFDVKD come from the germline V gene. The CDR3 spans 16 residues. Unmatched junction bases numbered 12, after V lost 5 bases and J lost 8 bases. The CDR3 sequence: CATSASRGPYSEKLFF. The CDR3 nucleotides read TGTGCCACCAGTGCCTCCAGGGGGCCCTATAGCGAAAAACTGTTTTTT.

This chain connects TRBV24-1 to TRBJ2-4, with D perhaps TRBD1 (5 bases). The CDR3 totals 16 residues. The V end was cut by 2 bases, the J end by 1 base, with 11 bases between. Germline lookup yields CDR1 KGHDR and CDR2 SFDVKD. The CDR3 sequence is CATSDSKAGAKNIQYF. CDR3 in DNA: TGTGCCACCAGTGATTCGAAGGCAGGGGCCAAAAACATTCAGTACTTC.

The chain has TRBV9 and TRBJ2-7; D might be TRBD2 (6 bases). V was shortened by 7 bases and J by 3 bases, with 20 bases between the two germline ends. CDR1 SGDLS and CDR2 YYNGEE come from the germline V gene. The CDR3 loop spans 15 amino acids. This chain's CDR3 is CASGGSALHNYEQYF. CDR3 DNA: TGTGCCAGCGGGGGGTCTGCTCTCCACAACTACGAGCAGTACTTC.

The chain carries TRBV9 and TRBJ1-4; D is undetermined. Germline V gives CDR1 SGDLS, CDR2 YYNGEE. The CDR3 is 15 residues long. The V and J ends lost 0 bases and 11 bases respectively, with 17 bases between them. CDR3 bases: TGTGCCAGCAGCGTAGACGGGTACACATCGGGGAAACTGTTTTTT. It encodes CASSVDGYTSGKLFF. Variable domain in full (rest from reference TRBV9 and TRBJ1-4): DSGVTQTPKHLITATGQRVTLRCSPRSGDLSVYWYQQSLDQGLQFLIQYYNGEERAKGNILERFSAQQFPDLHSELNLSSLELGDSALYFCASSVDGYTSGKLFFGSGTQLSVL.

In this sample, this clone turned up a few times. V gene TRBV19 combines with J gene TRBJ2-2; 8 positions match TRBD2. Germline CDR1 is LNHDA and CDR2 is SQIVND (reference sequence). This CDR3 has 14 residues. Trimming took 7 bases from V and 5 from J; bases not matched to a gene: 6. The CDR3 loop reads CASKDREGTGELFF. CDR3 coding DNA: TGTGCCAGTAAGGATCGGGAGGGGACCGGGGAGCTGTTTTTT.

This clone turned up a few times. This chain connects TRBV27 to TRBJ2-1; TRBD2 agrees at 12 bases. In germline, CDR1 is MNHEY, CDR2 SMNVEV (reference sequence). The CDR3 extends over 19 amino acids. V dropped 5 bases and J dropped 0; count of bases not matched to a gene: 11. The CDR3 spells CASSPPGTSGFRSYNEQFF. CDR3 in DNA: TGTGCCAGCAGTCCGCCCGGGACTAGCGGGTTCCGCTCCTACAATGAGCAGTTCTTC.

The V call is TRBV13, the J call TRBJ2-7, with 12 bases aligning to TRBD1. This CDR3 has 14 residues. V was clipped by 3 bases and J by 5 bases; unmatched bases: 2. Germline V gene data show CDR1 as PRHDT and CDR2 as FYEKMQ (reference sequence). As DNA, the CDR3 is TGTGCCAGCAGCTTCGGGACAGGGGGCCACGAGCAGTACTTC. It codes for CASSFGTGGHEQYF.

This clone was seen just once. This chain links TRBV5-1 with TRBJ1-4, with a tentative D call TRBD1 (6 bases). Germline V gene lookup returns CDR1 SGHRS and CDR2 YFSETQ. Trimming cost V 2 bases and J 0 bases, with 11 bases left between them. The CDR3 totals 16 residues. The CDR3 nucleotides read TGCGCCAGCAGCTTTGGACAGTCGCCAACTAATGAAAAACTGTTTTTT. Its protein is CASSFGQSPTNEKLFF.

The V call is TRBV6-5, the J call TRBJ1-1; the D is unclear. There are 13 residues in the CDR3. Germline loops: CDR1 MNHEY, CDR2 SVGAGI. The ends were cut back, 7 bases at V and 1 base at J, with 10 bases in the middle. CDR3 in amino acids: CASTIRGNTEAFF. CDR3 nucleotides: TGTGCCAGCACCATTCGGGGGAACACTGAAGCTTTCTTT.

The chain links TRBV12-3 or TRBV12-4 to TRBJ1-2, with a possible D match to TRBD1 (5 bases). CDR3 length: 13 residues. V lost 5 bases and J 6 bases, leaving 13 bases between the germline ends. The CDR3 protein is CASSLEGLDGYTF. DNA for the CDR3: TGTGCCAGCAGTCTGGAGGGACTAGATGGCTACACCTTC.

This clone was seen a few times. This chain joins TRBV5-1 and TRBJ1-1, with D unresolved. The CDR3 length is 12 residues. With 2 bases removed from V and 1 base from J, the gap between germline ends came to 3 bases. Germline CDR1 SGHRS, CDR2 YFSETQ. CDR3 sequence (DNA): TGCGCCAGCAGCTTAGCGAACACTGAAGCTTTCTTT. It specifies CASSLANTEAFF.

This chain connects TRBV28 to TRBJ1-5; D may be TRBD1 (5 bases). Germline V CDR1 and CDR2: MDHEN, SYDVKM. Trimming took 2 bases from V and 6 from J, leaving 14 bases between them. The CDR3 consists of 15 residues. The CDR3 reads CASSLLQGKSQPQHF. In nucleotides, the CDR3 is TGTGCCAGCAGTTTACTGCAGGGCAAAAGTCAGCCCCAGCATTTT.

The chain employs TRBV6-6 and TRBJ1-5; no clear D. CDR3 length: 12 amino acids. In germline, CDR1 is MNHNY, CDR2 SVGAGI (reference sequence). V lost 2 bases and J 5 bases, leaving 4 bases between the germline ends. As DNA, the CDR3 is TGTGCCAGCAGTTACCCGGATCAGCCCCAGCATTTT. Amino acid sequence: CASSYPDQPQHF.

The chain has TRBV27 and TRBJ1-2; 7 bases match TRBD1. Germline V gene sequence: CDR1 MNHEY, CDR2 SMNVEV (reference sequence). J gave up 2 bases and V 4 bases, and 13 bases lay outside the gene matches. The length of the CDR3 is 17 residues. CDR3 nucleotide sequence: TGTGCCAGCAGTTCGGGGACAGAGGGATCAGTGAACTATGGCTACACCTTC. This sequence encodes CASSSGTEGSVNYGYTF.

This chain links TRBV9 with TRBJ2-4; 14 positions match TRBD2. Germline CDR1 SGDLS, CDR2 YYNGEE. Germline trimming cut 2 bases from V and 0 bases from J; bases unmatched to any gene: 1. The CDR3 loop spans 17 amino acids. CDR3 nucleotides: TGTGCCAGCAGCGTGACTAGCGGGGGGGTAGCCAAAAACATTCAGTACTTC. This sequence encodes CASSVTSGGVAKNIQYF.

The CDR3 DNA follows: TGCGCCAGTAAAGGACAGGGTAATTCACCCCTCCACTTT. Translation: CASKGQGNSPLHF. The chain links TRBV5-1 to TRBJ1-6, with TRBD1 identical over 8 bases. After removal of 8 bases from V and 6 bases from J, the junction contained 4 bases not matched to a gene. This CDR3 is 13 amino acids long. CDR1 is SGHRS and CDR2 is YFSETQ in the germline V gene.

Concerning this clone: The sample holds other DNA sequences that translate to the same CDR3. The gene calls are TRBV11-2 and TRBJ1-1, with D possibly being TRBD1 (6 bases). This CDR3 has 15 residues. V was trimmed by 1 base and J by 4 bases, leaving 13 bases between them. From germline, CDR1 is SGHAT and CDR2 FQNNGV. The CDR3 region is CASSLARGSGTEAFF. CDR3 DNA sequence: TGTGCCAGCAGCTTAGCCAGGGGATCAGGCACTGAAGCTTTCTTT.

This chain connects TRBV29-1 to TRBJ2-3; 7 nucleotides line up with TRBD2. The germline CDR1 and CDR2 sequences are SQVTM and ANQGSEA. The CDR3 has 12 residues. The V segment lost 7 bases and the J segment 7 bases; nucleotides outside the gene matches: 8. CDR3: CSGWEGRNTQYF. CDR3 nucleotides: TGCAGCGGATGGGAGGGCCGGAATACGCAGTATTTT.

On this clone itself: The germline gene is not matched at one end of the junction; a read error may be the cause. V usage is TRBV9 and J usage is TRBJ2-4, with 7 bases identical to TRBD1. Per the germline V gene, CDR1 is SGDLS and CDR2 is YYNGEE. The CDR3 is 13 residues long. The CDR3 DNA is TGTGCCAGCAGCGCAAACGTAGGGGGCACGCGATTTTTC. It encodes CASSANVGGTRFF.

This sequence joins TRBV5-1 and TRBJ1-1; TRBD1 aligns across 8 bases. The CDR3 consists of 15 residues. The germline V gene encodes CDR1 SGHRS and CDR2 YFSETQ. V lost 0 bases and J lost 2; bases outside the gene matches: 3. The CDR3 DNA sequence: TGCGCCAGCAGCTTGGGGGACAGGAGTAACACTGAAGCTTTCTTT. This encodes CASSLGDRSNTEAFF.

The chain links TRBV18 to TRBJ1-5; 10 nucleotides match TRBD1. With V trimmed by 6 bases and J by 3 bases, 5 bases remained unmatched. CDR1 and CDR2 (germline): KGHSH, LQKENI. CDR3 length: 15 residues. The CDR3 nucleotides read TGTGCCAGCTCGCCCGGGACAGGGGTCAATCAGCCCCAGCATTTT. The encoded protein is CASSPGTGVNQPQHF.

This sequence joins TRBV29-1 and TRBJ1-1; no clear D gene. Germline V gene sequence: CDR1 SQVTM, CDR2 ANQGSEA. The V gene lost 6 bases and the J gene lost 1 base, with 9 bases spanning the gap. This CDR3 comprises 12 residues. Here the CDR3 reads CSVRSRNTEAFF. CDR3 coding DNA: TGCAGCGTCCGCTCCAGGAACACTGAAGCTTTCTTT. Together with reference TRBV29-1 and TRBJ1-1, the CDR3 gives the full variable domain: SAVISQKPSRDICQRGTSLTIQCQVDSQVTMMFWYRQQPGQSLTLIATANQGSEATYESGFVIDKFPISRPNLTFSTLTVSNMSPEDSSIYLCSVRSRNTEAFFGQGTRLTVV.

The rearrangement uses TRBV7-2 and TRBJ2-7; 7 bases agree with TRBD1. Trimming at V came to 5 bases and at J to 0 bases, leaving 4 bases not matched to a gene. CDR1 and CDR2 from the germline V gene are SGHTA and FQGNSA. The CDR3 runs 14 residues. CDR3 loop: CASSEGQFSYEQYF. For the CDR3, the DNA is TGTGCCAGCAGCGAGGGACAGTTCTCCTACGAGCAGTACTTC.

The CDR3 region is CAWKTGGTNQPQHF. Here the CDR3 DNA reads TGTGCCTGGAAAACAGGGGGCACTAATCAGCCCCAGCATTTT. The chain links TRBV30 to TRBJ1-5, with 9 bases matching TRBD1. The CDR3 length is 14 residues. CDR1 and CDR2 (germline): GTSNPN, SVGIG (reference sequence). The trim removed 4 bases at V and 4 bases at J, leaving 5 bases unmatched.

The rearrangement links TRBV11-2 to TRBJ1-5, with TRBD1 matching over 8 bases. The CDR3 contains 17 residues. The ends lost 3 bases at V and 0 bases at J; junction bases unmatched: 7. Germline-derived CDR1 and CDR2 are SGHAT and FQNNGV. The DNA of the CDR3 is TGTGCCAGCAGCTTGGGGACAGGACTTAATAGCAATCAGCCCCAGCATTTT. Protein product: CASSLGTGLNSNQPQHF.